These 22 T cell receptor beta chains originate from one sample sequenced in a study of OX40 agonist ivuxolimab in advanced cancers. Clones were read by immunoSEQ multiplex PCR, and TCRdb kept only the in-frame ones, dropping some. The sample consists of about 100,000 clones, approximately 90% of them appearing once. Sequenced material: CD4+ or CD8+ T cells sorted from blood, taken in a trial of the OX40 agonist ivuxolimab. The source is an adult with an advanced solid tumor such as melanoma, head and neck, liver or kidney cancer.

The chain recombines TRBV7-3 with TRBJ2-1; 7 bases are shared with TRBD1. CDR1 and CDR2 from the germline V gene are SGHTA and FQGTGA. Losses at the gene ends were 9 bases for V and 13 bases for J; bases not matched to a gene: 12. The CDR3 contains 12 residues. The CDR3 is CASSDPGQLQFF. As DNA, the CDR3 is TGTGCCAGTTCTGACCCGGGACAGCTACAGTTCTTC. Together with reference TRBV7-3 and TRBJ2-1, the CDR3 gives the full variable domain: GAGVSQTPSNKVTEKGKYVELRCDPISGHTALYWYRQSLGQGPEFLIYFQGTGAADDSGLPNDRFFAVRPEGSVSTLKIQRTERGDSAVYLCASSDPGQLQFFGPGTRLTVL.

The gene calls are TRBV25-1 and TRBJ2-1, with TRBD2 matching 10 bases. Losses at the gene ends were 1 base for V and 4 bases for J; bases not matched to a gene: 4. Germline CDR1 is MGHDK and CDR2 is SYGVNS. The CDR3 length is 16 residues. CDR3 in amino acids: CASSESRTSGYNEQFF. CDR3 in DNA: TGTGCCAGCAGTGAATCCCGGACTAGCGGATACAATGAGCAGTTCTTC.

The rearrangement uses TRBV10-3 and TRBJ2-5; 9 bases match TRBD2. The CDR3 totals 15 residues. V lost 6 bases and J lost 2; bases outside the gene matches: 7. CDR1 and CDR2 from the germline V gene are ENHRY and SYGVKD. For the CDR3, the DNA is TGTGCCATCAGAACTAGCGGGTCTGATCAAGAGACCCAGTACTTC. Residues: CAIRTSGSDQETQYF.

This clone was detected a few times. The V gene is TRBV11-3, the J gene TRBJ2-7, with D tentatively TRBD2 (5 bases). The CDR3 covers 13 residues. The V end lost 4 bases, the J end lost 0 bases, and 7 bases lay between the germline ends. Germline assignment: CDR1 SGHNT and CDR2 YENEEA. CDR3 sequence reads: CASSYTSSYEQYF. CDR3 in DNA: TGTGCCAGCAGCTACACTAGCTCCTACGAGCAGTACTTC.

V and J are TRBV7-2 and TRBJ1-1; tentatively, D is TRBD1 (5 bases). Germline loops: CDR1 SGHTA, CDR2 FQGNSA. The V gene lost 6 bases and the J gene lost 6 bases, with 14 bases spanning the gap. CDR3 length: 13 residues. The CDR3 region is CASSHRGLAEAFF. The CDR3, as DNA: TGTGCCAGCAGTCACCGGGGCCTGGCTGAAGCTTTCTTT.

The chain couples TRBV4-3 to TRBJ2-3; TRBD2 matches 10 bases. V shed 1 base, J shed 4 bases, and the junction held 8 bases outside the gene matches. The length of the CDR3 is 17 residues. Germline V gives CDR1 LGHNA, CDR2 YSLEER. The CDR3 spells CASSQGASGRVADTQYF. CDR3 sequence (DNA): TGCGCCAGCAGCCAAGGGGCGAGCGGGAGGGTTGCAGATACGCAGTATTTT.

V is TRBV7-9 and J is TRBJ2-1; D is ambiguous. The CDR3 runs 15 residues. In germline, CDR1 is SEHNR, CDR2 FQNEAQ (reference sequence). The germline V and J ends were trimmed by 5 bases and 6 bases, with 17 bases remaining between them. The CDR3 nucleotides read TGTGCCAGCAGCCCCCCGGGCCCGGCGGCCAATGAGCAGTTCTTC. It codes for CASSPPGPAANEQFF.

V gene TRBV7-3 combines with J gene TRBJ1-2; D is possibly TRBD1 (5 bases). The germline V gene has CDR1 SGHTA and CDR2 FQGTGA. Trimming took 2 bases from V and 5 from J, leaving 15 bases between them. The CDR3 runs 15 residues. CDR3: CASSLDPGAGYGYTF. DNA of the CDR3: TGTGCCAGCAGCTTAGACCCCGGGGCGGGATATGGCTACACCTTC.

V is TRBV28 and J is TRBJ1-2, with D uncertain. Trimming took off 5 bases at V and 7 bases at J, with 11 bases between the two ends. Germline V lookup: CDR1 MDHEN, CDR2 SYDVKM. The CDR3 extends over 12 amino acids. CDR3 nucleotides: TGTGCCAGCAGTGAGACATTGGCTGGCTACACCTTC. Its translation: CASSETLAGYTF.

DNA for the CDR3: TGCGCCAGCAGCTTGGCTCGTTGGGCGGGTCCCGGTACCTACGAGCAGTACTTC. It encodes CASSLARWAGPGTYEQYF. The genes are TRBV5-1 and TRBJ2-7; maybe TRBD2 (5 bases). This CDR3 contains 18 residues. V dropped 0 bases and J dropped 2 bases, with 21 bases sitting between them. The germline V gene has CDR1 SGHRS and CDR2 YFSETQ. Together with reference TRBV5-1 and TRBJ2-7, the CDR3 gives the full variable domain: KAGVTQTPRYLIKTRGQQVTLSCSPISGHRSVSWYQQTPGQGLQFLFEYFSETQRNKGNFPGRFSGRQFSNSRSEMNVSTLELGDSALYLCASSLARWAGPGTYEQYFGPGTRLTVT.

V and J are TRBV25-1 and TRBJ2-3; perhaps TRBD2 as D (6 bases). The V end lost 5 bases, the J end lost 0 bases, and 9 bases lay between the germline ends. The length of the CDR3 is 14 residues. Germline lookup yields CDR1 MGHDK and CDR2 SYGVNS. CDR3 DNA: TGTGCCAGCAGTCGGGCGGGAAGCACAGATACGCAGTATTTT. Translation: CASSRAGSTDTQYF.

The chain links TRBV29-1 to TRBJ2-3; D tentatively fits TRBD1 or TRBD2 (5 bases each). This CDR3 is built from 13 residues. CDR1 is SQVTM, CDR2 ANQGSEA, per germline. Trimming took 4 bases from V and 3 from J, leaving 11 bases between them. CDR3 DNA sequence: TGCAGCGTTGGGGACGGCCCAACAGATACGCAGTATTTT. The encoded protein is CSVGDGPTDTQYF.

The gene calls are TRBV7-3 and TRBJ2-3; possible D gene TRBD2, 6 bases. The CDR3 has 16 residues. Germline CDR1 and CDR2: SGHTA and FQGTGA. V lost 5 bases, J lost 2 bases, and 17 bases lay in between. This CDR3 reads CASSPGSAGITDTQYF. The CDR3 DNA reads TGTGCCAGCAGCCCGGGATCTGCGGGGATCACAGATACGCAGTATTTT.

The gene calls are TRBV6-5 and TRBJ2-1, with 8 bases identical to TRBD1. Germline CDR1 is MNHEY and CDR2 is SVGAGI. V was pared by 6 bases and J by 4 bases, with 5 bases of the junction left unmatched. This CDR3 is 14 amino acids long. The CDR3 coding sequence is TGTGCCAGCAGAGGGACAGGCAATTACAATGAGCAGTTCTTC. Residues: CASRGTGNYNEQFF.

This clone was observed once. J is TRBJ1-1 and V is TRBV6-6, with D uncertain. Trimming cost V 8 bases and J 2 bases, with 3 bases left between them. In germline, CDR1 is MNHNY, CDR2 SVGAGI (reference sequence). The CDR3 runs 10 residues. CDR3: CASGNTEAFF. The CDR3 DNA is TGTGCCAGCGGAAACACTGAAGCTTTCTTT.

This sequence joins TRBV28 and TRBJ2-2; TRBD2 matches 15 bases. Germline lookup yields CDR1 MDHEN and CDR2 SYDVKM. This CDR3 has 18 residues. V shed 3 bases and J 6 bases; nucleotides not matched to a gene: 8. The CDR3 DNA reads as TGTGCCAGCAGTTTCTTCGGACTAGCGGGAGGGCGTGCCGGGGAGCTGTTTTTT. Encoded protein: CASSFFGLAGGRAGELFF.

V is TRBV5-4 and J is TRBJ1-1, with D possibly matching TRBD1 (5 bases). The V gene's germline CDR1 is SGHNT and CDR2 YYREEE (reference sequence). The CDR3 extends over 15 amino acids. Trimming took off 4 bases at V and 5 bases at J, with 18 bases between the two ends. The CDR3 coding sequence is TGTGCCAGCAGCCCTGGGGGGAGCAGGGTAACTGAAGCTTTCTTT. Its translation: CASSPGGSRVTEAFF.

The V and J genes are TRBV4-2 and TRBJ2-5; TRBD1 matches at 8 bases. This CDR3 region has 16 residues. V dropped 0 bases and J dropped 5; count of bases not matched to a gene: 8. CDR1 LGHNA and CDR2 YNFKEQ come from the germline V gene. The CDR3 loop reads CASSQDEAGGVETQYF. DNA for the CDR3: TGTGCCAGCAGCCAAGATGAGGCAGGGGGCGTTGAGACCCAGTACTTC.

V gene TRBV2 combines with J gene TRBJ1-5; 9 bases line up with TRBD1. The CDR3 covers 15 residues. Germline trimming cut 5 bases from V and 6 bases from J; bases unmatched to any gene: 8. Germline V gene data show CDR1 as SNHLY and CDR2 as FYNNEI. The DNA of the CDR3 is TGTGCCAGCAGTCTACAGGGGGCTGTGGGTCAGCCCCAGCATTTT. This gives the protein CASSLQGAVGQPQHF.

The chain employs TRBV28 and TRBJ2-6, with no clear D. Germline V gives CDR1 MDHEN, CDR2 SYDVKM. Trimming shortened V by 6 bases and J by 2 bases, and 14 bases separated the two germline ends. This CDR3 contains 16 residues. The CDR3 loop reads CASSHGWLAGANVLTF. CDR3 bases: TGTGCCAGCAGCCACGGGTGGCTGGCTGGGGCCAACGTCCTGACTTTC.

The V call is TRBV6-4, the J call TRBJ1-1; D is uncertain. V lost 4 bases, J lost 0 bases, and 12 bases lay in between. The CDR3 runs to 15 residues. Germline values: CDR1 MRHNA, CDR2 SNTAGT. For the CDR3, the DNA is TGTGCCAGCAGTGGTCGCCCGGAATTGAACACTGAAGCTTTCTTT. Protein sequence: CASSGRPELNTEAFF.

The rearrangement links TRBV2 to TRBJ1-2; no reliable D call. CDR3 length: 13 amino acids. V lost 1 base and J 4 bases, leaving 7 bases between the germline ends. Per germline, CDR1 SNHLY and CDR2 FYNNEI. CDR3 sequence (DNA): TGTGCCAGCAGTGAAGTTGTATTCTATGGCTACACCTTC. This sequence encodes CASSEVVFYGYTF.